The clone carrying this T cell receptor beta chain was counted between two and nine times. Its antigen is not known. This record belongs to a study of regulatory T cells in long-lasting Graves disease. Broader study findings: New patients shared fewer than 1,000 public clonotypes, and persistent patients shared more, with under 3,500.

The CDR3 is 15 residues long. V was pared by 1 base and J by 9 bases, with 13 bases between. Germline V gene data show CDR1 as SGHTA and CDR2 as FQGTGA. Researchers made TCR beta libraries by using iRepertoire HTBI primers and running Arm-PCR on CDR3 regions. TCRdb reprocessed the multiplex PCR reads with MiXCR, giving one entry per CDR3 protein. The sample has around 320,000 distinct CDR3 sequences; 15% to 20% are singletons. Time point in this sample: newly diagnosed GD, antithyroid drugs for less than 3 months. From RNA extracted from PBMCs, the TCR library was made. These sequences were also reported in another study, on T cells in Graves' hyperthyroidism and ophthalmopathy.

The source of this sequence is a man aged 35-49 years with Graves disease. Sequenced material: peripheral blood mononuclear cells (PBMCs), taken at new diagnosis, from a patient treated with antithyroid drugs. V usage is TRBV7-3 and J usage is TRBJ1-6, with D unresolved. CDR3: CASSLNGGLGSPLHF. In nucleotides, the CDR3 is TGTGCCAGCAGCTTAAATGGAGGTCTTGGTTCACCCCTCCACTTT.